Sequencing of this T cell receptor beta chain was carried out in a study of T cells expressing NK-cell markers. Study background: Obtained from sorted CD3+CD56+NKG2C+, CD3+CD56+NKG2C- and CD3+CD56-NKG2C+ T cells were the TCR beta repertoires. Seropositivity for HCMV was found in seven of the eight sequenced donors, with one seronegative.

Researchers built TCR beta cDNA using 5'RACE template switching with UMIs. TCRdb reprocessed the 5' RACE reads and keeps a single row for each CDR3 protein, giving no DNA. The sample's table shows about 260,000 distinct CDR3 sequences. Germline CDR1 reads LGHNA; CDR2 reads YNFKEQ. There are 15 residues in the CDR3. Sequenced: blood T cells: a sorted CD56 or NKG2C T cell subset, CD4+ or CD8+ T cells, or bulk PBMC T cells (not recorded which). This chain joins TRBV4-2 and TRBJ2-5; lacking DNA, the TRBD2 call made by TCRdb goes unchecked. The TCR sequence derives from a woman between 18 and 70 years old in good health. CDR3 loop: CASSQATGDPETQYF.